This T cell receptor beta chain was documented in a study of blood T cell repertoires in COVID-19. Sequencing was performed with immunoSEQ multiplex PCR; in TCRdb, only in-frame clones are kept and a portion is missing. Of roughly 200,000 clones listed, roughly 88% were seen once; the top ten hold about 4%. V lost 5 bases and J lost 1, with 3 bases in between. The CDR3 contains 12 residues. The clonotype was recovered from a woman aged 35 to 49 with acute COVID-19. V usage is TRBV12-3 or TRBV12-4 and J usage is TRBJ1-3, with unresolved D. Specimen: PBMCs or T cells enriched from blood (not recorded which). The CDR3 is CASSESGNTIYF. In nucleotides, the CDR3 is TGTGCCAGCAGTGAGTCTGGAAACACCATATATTTT.